The rows below give T cell receptor beta chains drawn from one sample of a study of CD8 T cells in ankylosing spondylitis. TCRdb reprocessed the 5' RACE reads via MiXCR and lists one record per CDR3 protein. The sample has about 110,000 distinct CDR3 sequences; around 24% are singletons. Input material: synovial fluid, either unsorted or a sorted T cell fraction (not recorded which). All receptors derive from a male donor with ankylosing spondylitis. Both conserved end residues are part of each CDR3. The D gene is left open where the match is weak. A clone size is listed for some rows: how often the clone was seen (once, few, many), or a class if it is expanded.

TRBV4-2	TRBD1	few	TRBJ1-1	TGTGCCAGCAGCCCTTCAGGGGGTCTTGTGAACACTGAAGCTTTCTTT	CASSPSGGLVNTEAFF
TRBV5-5	.	.	TRBJ1-1	TGTGCCAGCAGCTTGGGGGACGCCACTGAAGCTTTCTTT	CASSLGDATEAFF
TRBV7-2	TRBD1	few	TRBJ2-1	TGTGCCAGCAGCCCCGGACAGGGAATTTACAATGAGCAGTTCTTC	CASSPGQGIYNEQFF
TRBV12-3/TRBV12-4	.	.	TRBJ2-4	TGTGCCAGCAGTTTAGCAGTTCGGAGGGAAAACATTCAGTACTTC	CASSLAVRRENIQYF
TRBV20-1	TRBD2	many	TRBJ2-1	TGCAGTGCTATCCGTCTAGCGGGAGGGTACAATGAGCAGTTCTTC	CSAIRLAGGYNEQFF
TRBV7-8	.	.	TRBJ1-5	TGTGCCAGCCGGCATGGGGGGAGCAATCAGCCCCAGCATTTT	CASRHGGSNQPQHF
TRBV12-3/TRBV12-4	.	.	TRBJ1-1	TGTGCCAGCAGTTTTTGTGGGGACCGGGACGCTTGTGAAGCTTTCTTT	CASSFCGDRDACEAFF
TRBV5-4	.	.	TRBJ2-5	TGTGCCAGCAAGGAGAGGGGGTTTCTAGAGACCCAGTACTTC	CASKERGFLETQYF
TRBV27	.	few	TRBJ1-5	TGTGCCAGCAGACAGGGTTATAGCAATCAGCCCCAGCATTTT	CASRQGYSNQPQHF
TRBV29-1	.	.	TRBJ2-1	TGCAGCGTTGAATCGACGGGGGACTCCTACAATGAGCAGTTCTTC	CSVESTGDSYNEQFF
TRBV5-1	.	few	TRBJ1-3	TGCGCCAGCAGCTACGGGGGACTGGAAGGAAACACCATATATTTT	CASSYGGLEGNTIYF
TRBV5-4	.	few	TRBJ2-5	TGTGCCAGCAGCTTGGTTCTGGGGGCTGAGACCCAGTACTTC	CASSLVLGAETQYF
TRBV10-3	.	.	TRBJ2-3	TGTGCCATCAGCCTTAGAAGAACTAGCACAGATACGCAGTATTTT	CAISLRRTSTDTQYF
TRBV10-3	.	.	TRBJ2-3	TGTGCCATCAGTGAGATGGTCGGACCAGATACGCAGTATTTT	CAISEMVGPDTQYF
TRBV4-2	.	.	TRBJ2-2	TGTGCCAGCAGCCAAGACGCAGGACGGAACACCAGGGAGCTGTTTTTT	CASSQDAGRNTRELFF
TRBV5-1	TRBD1	.	TRBJ1-2	TGCGCCAGCAGCTTGATGGGGACAGGGGGCGACTATGGCTACACCTTC	CASSLMGTGGDYGYTF
TRBV5-1	.	few	TRBJ2-5	TGCGCCAGCAGCTTCGACAGGGAGACCCAGTACTTC	CASSFDRETQYF
TRBV27	TRBD1	.	TRBJ1-2	TGTGCCAGCAGTTCGTACCCGGGACAGGGTTTGGGCTACACCTTC	CASSSYPGQGLGYTF
TRBV12-3/TRBV12-4	TRBD1	few	TRBJ1-5	TGTGCCAGCAAAGGGACAGATCAGCCCCAGCATTTT	CASKGTDQPQHF
TRBV2	TRBD1	.	TRBJ2-1	TGTGCCAGCATCCCTAACCCAGGGGGCGGTGAGCAGTTCTTC	CASIPNPGGGEQFF
TRBV20-1	TRBD2	many	TRBJ2-1	TGCAGTGGAACTAGCGGGGGGCCTAGTGGGGATGAGCAGTTCTTC	CSGTSGGPSGDEQFF
TRBV2	.	few	TRBJ2-1	TGTGCCAGCAGTGAGAATCCGGGACCCAACAATGAGCAGTTCTTC	CASSENPGPNNEQFF
TRBV29-1	.	.	TRBJ1-3	TGCAGCGCCGAAGAGGGCCGCAGGACTGGAAACACCATATATTTT	CSAEEGRRTGNTIYF
TRBV12-3/TRBV12-4	TRBD2	few	TRBJ2-5	TGTGCCAGCAGTTTCAAGAGCGGGAGGGTAGAGACCCAGTACTTC	CASSFKSGRVETQYF
TRBV5-1	.	few	TRBJ2-7	TGCGCCAGCAGCTTGACAGCCTACGAGCAGTACTTC	CASSLTAYEQYF
TRBV2	.	.	TRBJ1-4	TGTGCCAGTGACAGGTTGCGCGGCGAAAAACTGTTTTTT	CASDRLRGEKLFF
TRBV7-8	.	many	TRBJ2-2	TGTGCCAGCAGCTTGGGGGGGAACACCGGGGAGCTGTTTTTT	CASSLGGNTGELFF
TRBV19	TRBD1	few	TRBJ2-3	TGTGCCAGTAGTTCGACAGGGACCACAGATACGCAGTATTTT	CASSSTGTTDTQYF
TRBV2	.	few	TRBJ2-1	TGTGCCAGCAGTGAACTGAGTCGGGTTTACAATGAGCAGTTCTTC	CASSELSRVYNEQFF
TRBV18	.	few	TRBJ2-3	TGTGCCAGCTCGATCCTGGGAGATACGCAGTATTTT	CASSILGDTQYF
TRBV7-9	.	few	TRBJ1-2	TGTGCCAGCAGCTTAGAACAGCATTATGGCTACACCTTC	CASSLEQHYGYTF
TRBV5-1	.	many	TRBJ2-6	TGCGCCAGCAGCTTGTCCGGGACGGAAAACTCTGGGGCCAACGTCCTGACTTTC	CASSLSGTENSGANVLTF
TRBV6-4	.	.	TRBJ1-1	TGTGCCAGCAGTGAGCAGGGGATCTCGGGTGAAGCTTTCTTT	CASSEQGISGEAFF
TRBV19	.	.	TRBJ1-1	TGTGCCAGTAGTCCGGACAGTCTGAACACTGAAGCTTTCTTT	CASSPDSLNTEAFF
TRBV5-1	TRBD1	few	TRBJ1-4	TGCGCCAGCAGCTTGGCTACCGGGACAGGGAAACTGTTTTTT	CASSLATGTGKLFF
TRBV20-1	.	.	TRBJ2-5	TGCAGTGCTAGAGATCCCTTGGTGGGAGTAGCAGAGACCCAGTACTTC	CSARDPLVGVAETQYF
TRBV24-1	.	many	TRBJ2-5	TGTGCCACCAGTGTGGGAGAGACCCAGTACTTC	CATSVGETQYF
TRBV29-1	.	once	TRBJ1-2	TGCAGCGCCCTGGGGGACCGGGGGGGTGGCTACACCTTC	CSALGDRGGGYTF
TRBV20-1	TRBD2	once	TRBJ2-1	TGCAGTGCTAGTTATACTAGCGGGATTTTAGGTGAGCAGTTCTTC	CSASYTSGILGEQFF
TRBV4-1	.	.	TRBJ2-1	TGCGCCAGCAGCCAAGCGGCGACTGCGTACAATGAGCAGTTCTTC	CASSQAATAYNEQFF
TRBV5-1	.	.	TRBJ2-3	TGCGCCAGCAGCTTGGACCGAGCCGATACGCAGTATTTT	CASSLDRADTQYF
TRBV12-3/TRBV12-4	.	.	TRBJ2-1	TGTGCCTCCGCGACGAGGAACAATGAGCAGTTCTTC	CASATRNNEQFF
TRBV6-2/TRBV6-3	.	few	TRBJ2-1	TGTGCCAGCACCATTTGGGGAGCCTACAATGAGCAGTTCTTC	CASTIWGAYNEQFF
TRBV2	.	few	TRBJ2-3	TGTGCCAGCGGGGCGGTGAATACGCAGTATTTT	CASGAVNTQYF
TRBV27	.	.	TRBJ1-1	TGTGCCAGCTGGTGGGGCACTGAAGCTTTCTTT	CASWWGTEAFF
TRBV24-1	.	.	TRBJ2-3	TGTGCCACCAGCGCTCCGTGGGGCACAGATACGCAGTATTTT	CATSAPWGTDTQYF